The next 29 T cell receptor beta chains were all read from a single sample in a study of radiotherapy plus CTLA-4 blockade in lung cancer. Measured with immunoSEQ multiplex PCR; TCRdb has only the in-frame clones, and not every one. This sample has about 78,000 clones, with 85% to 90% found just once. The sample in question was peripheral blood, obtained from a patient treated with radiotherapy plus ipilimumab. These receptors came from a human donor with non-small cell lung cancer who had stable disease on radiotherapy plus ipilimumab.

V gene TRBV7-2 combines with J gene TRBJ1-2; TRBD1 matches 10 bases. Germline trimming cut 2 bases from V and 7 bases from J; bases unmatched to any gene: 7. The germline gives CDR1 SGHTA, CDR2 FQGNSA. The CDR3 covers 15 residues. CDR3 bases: TGTGCCAGCAGCTTATCGCCGGGACAGGGGATTGGCTACACCTTC. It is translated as CASSLSPGQGIGYTF. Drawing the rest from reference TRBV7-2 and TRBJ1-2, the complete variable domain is GAGVSQSPSNKVTEKGKDVELRCDPISGHTALYWYRQSLGQGLEFLIYFQGNSAPDKSGLPSDRFSAERTGGSVSTLTIQRTQQEDSAVYLCASSLSPGQGIGYTFGSGTRLTVV.

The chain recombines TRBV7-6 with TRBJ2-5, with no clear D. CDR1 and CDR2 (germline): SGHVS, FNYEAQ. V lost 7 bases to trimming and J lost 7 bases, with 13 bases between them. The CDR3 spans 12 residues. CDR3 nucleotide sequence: TGTGCCAGCACCCCTCAAAGTGGGACCCAGTACTTC. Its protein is CASTPQSGTQYF.

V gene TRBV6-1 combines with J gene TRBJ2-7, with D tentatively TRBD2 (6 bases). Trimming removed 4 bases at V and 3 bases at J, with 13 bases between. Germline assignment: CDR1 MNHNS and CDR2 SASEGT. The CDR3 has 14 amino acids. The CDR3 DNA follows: TGTGCCAGCAGTGTCGGCGGGGTGATCTACGAGCAGTACTTC. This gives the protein CASSVGGVIYEQYF.

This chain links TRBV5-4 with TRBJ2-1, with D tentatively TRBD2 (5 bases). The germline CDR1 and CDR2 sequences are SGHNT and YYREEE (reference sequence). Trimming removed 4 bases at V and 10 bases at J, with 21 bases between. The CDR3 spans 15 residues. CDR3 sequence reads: CASSEAGHRAGEQFF. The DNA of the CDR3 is TGTGCCAGCAGCGAAGCAGGTCACCGCGCGGGCGAGCAGTTCTTC.

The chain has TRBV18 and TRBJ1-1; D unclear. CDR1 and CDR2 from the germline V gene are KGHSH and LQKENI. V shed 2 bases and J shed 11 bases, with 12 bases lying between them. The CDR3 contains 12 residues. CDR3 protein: CASSPSAGGAFF. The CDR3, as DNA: TGTGCCAGCTCACCATCCGCAGGAGGGGCTTTCTTT. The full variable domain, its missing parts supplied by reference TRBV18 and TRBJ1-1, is NAGVMQNPRHLVRRRGQEARLRCSPMKGHSHVYWYRQLPEEGLKFMVYLQKENIIDESGMPKERFSAEFPKEGPSILRIQQVVRGDSAAYFCASSPSAGGAFFGQGTRLTVV.

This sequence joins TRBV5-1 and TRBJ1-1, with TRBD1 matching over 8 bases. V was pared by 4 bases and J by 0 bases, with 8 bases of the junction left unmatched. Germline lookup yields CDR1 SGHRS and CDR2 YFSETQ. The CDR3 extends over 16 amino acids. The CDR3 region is CASSPETGVLNTEAFF. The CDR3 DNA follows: TGCGCCAGCAGCCCCGAGACAGGGGTTCTGAACACTGAAGCTTTCTTT.

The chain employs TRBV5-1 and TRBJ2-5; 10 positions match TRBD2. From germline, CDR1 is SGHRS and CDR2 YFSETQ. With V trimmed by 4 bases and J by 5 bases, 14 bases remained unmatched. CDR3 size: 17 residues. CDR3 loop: CASSPNLLAGVGETQYF. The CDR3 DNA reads TGCGCCAGCAGCCCTAACCTTCTAGCGGGAGTCGGGGAGACCCAGTACTTC.

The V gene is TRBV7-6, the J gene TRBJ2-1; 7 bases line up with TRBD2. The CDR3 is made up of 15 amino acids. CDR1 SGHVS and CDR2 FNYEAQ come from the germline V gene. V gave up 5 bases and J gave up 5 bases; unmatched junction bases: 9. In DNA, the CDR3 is TGTGCCAGCAGCCCCTCGGGACTACCACACAATGAGCAGTTCTTC. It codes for CASSPSGLPHNEQFF.

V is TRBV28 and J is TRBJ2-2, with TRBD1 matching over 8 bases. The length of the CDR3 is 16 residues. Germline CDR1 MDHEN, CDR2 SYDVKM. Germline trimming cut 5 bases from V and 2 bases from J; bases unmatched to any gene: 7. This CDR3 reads CASSPPDRVNTGELFF. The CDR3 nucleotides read TGTGCCAGCAGTCCGCCGGACAGGGTCAACACCGGGGAGCTGTTTTTT.

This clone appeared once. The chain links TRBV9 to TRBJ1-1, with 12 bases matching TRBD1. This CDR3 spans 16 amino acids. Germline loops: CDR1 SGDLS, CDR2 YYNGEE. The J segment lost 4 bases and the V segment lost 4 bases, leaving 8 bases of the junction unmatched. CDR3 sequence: CASSSGTGGASTEAFF. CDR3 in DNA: TGTGCCAGCAGCAGTGGGACAGGGGGCGCGAGCACTGAAGCTTTCTTT.

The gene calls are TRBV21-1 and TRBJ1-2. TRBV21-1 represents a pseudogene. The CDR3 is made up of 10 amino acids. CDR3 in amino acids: CASKAPGYTF. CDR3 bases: TGTGCCAGCAAGGCTCCTGGCTACACCTTC.

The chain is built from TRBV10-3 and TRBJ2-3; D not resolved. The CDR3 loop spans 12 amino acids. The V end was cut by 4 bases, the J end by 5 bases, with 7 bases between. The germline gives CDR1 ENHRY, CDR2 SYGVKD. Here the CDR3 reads CAISAAGDTQYF. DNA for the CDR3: TGTGCCATCAGTGCAGCAGGAGATACGCAGTATTTT.

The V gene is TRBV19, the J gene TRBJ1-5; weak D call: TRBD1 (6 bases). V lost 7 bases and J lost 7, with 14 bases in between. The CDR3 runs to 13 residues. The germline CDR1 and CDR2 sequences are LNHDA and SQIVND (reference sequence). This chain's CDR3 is CASKGAGEQPQHF. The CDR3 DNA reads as TGTGCCAGTAAGGGCGCAGGGGAGCAGCCCCAGCATTTT.

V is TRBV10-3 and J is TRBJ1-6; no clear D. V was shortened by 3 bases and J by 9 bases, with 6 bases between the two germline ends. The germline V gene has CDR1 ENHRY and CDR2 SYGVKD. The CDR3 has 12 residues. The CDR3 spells CAISDQSSPLHF. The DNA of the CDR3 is TGTGCCATCAGTGACCAAAGTTCACCCCTCCACTTT.

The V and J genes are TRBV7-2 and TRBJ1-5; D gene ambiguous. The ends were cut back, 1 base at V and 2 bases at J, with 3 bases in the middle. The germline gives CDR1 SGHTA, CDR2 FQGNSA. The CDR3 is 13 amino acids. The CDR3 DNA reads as TGTGCCAGCAGCTTAGACGGCAATCAGCCCCAGCATTTT. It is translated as CASSLDGNQPQHF.

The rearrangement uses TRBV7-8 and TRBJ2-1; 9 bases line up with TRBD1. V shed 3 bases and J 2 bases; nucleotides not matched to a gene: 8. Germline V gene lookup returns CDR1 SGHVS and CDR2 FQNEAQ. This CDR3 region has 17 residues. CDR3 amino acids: CASSFPRTGVPYNEQFF. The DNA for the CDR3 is TGTGCCAGCAGCTTTCCCCGGACAGGGGTGCCCTACAATGAGCAGTTCTTC.

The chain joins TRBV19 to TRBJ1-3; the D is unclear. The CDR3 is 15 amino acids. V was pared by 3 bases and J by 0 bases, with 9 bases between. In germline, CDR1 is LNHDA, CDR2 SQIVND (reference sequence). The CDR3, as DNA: TGTGCCAGTAGTATCAGCCAGATCTCTGGAAACACCATATATTTT. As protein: CASSISQISGNTIYF.

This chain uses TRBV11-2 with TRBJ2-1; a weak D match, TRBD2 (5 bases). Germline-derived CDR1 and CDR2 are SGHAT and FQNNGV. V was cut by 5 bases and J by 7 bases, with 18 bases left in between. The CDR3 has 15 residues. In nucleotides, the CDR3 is TGTGCCAGCAGCCTACCAACTAGTCCCATTAATGAGCAGTTCTTC. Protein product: CASSLPTSPINEQFF.

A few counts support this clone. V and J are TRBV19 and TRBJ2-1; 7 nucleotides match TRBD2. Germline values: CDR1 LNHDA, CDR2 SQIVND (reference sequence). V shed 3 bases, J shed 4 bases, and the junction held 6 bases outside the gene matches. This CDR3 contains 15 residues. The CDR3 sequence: CASSITGGGYNEQFF. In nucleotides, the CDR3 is TGTGCCAGTAGTATTACGGGGGGAGGGTACAATGAGCAGTTCTTC.

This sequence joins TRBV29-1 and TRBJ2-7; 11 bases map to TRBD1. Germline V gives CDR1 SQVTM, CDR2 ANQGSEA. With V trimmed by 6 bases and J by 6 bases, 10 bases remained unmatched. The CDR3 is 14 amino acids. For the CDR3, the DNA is TGCAGCGTCCAAGACCGGGACAGGGGGTTCGAGCAGTACTTC. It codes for CSVQDRDRGFEQYF.

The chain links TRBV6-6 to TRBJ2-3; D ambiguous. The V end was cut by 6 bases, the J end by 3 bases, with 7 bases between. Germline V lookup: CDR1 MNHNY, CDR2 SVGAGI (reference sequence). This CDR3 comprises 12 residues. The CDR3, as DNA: TGTGCCAGCAGCCTAGGTACAGATACGCAGTATTTT. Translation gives CASSLGTDTQYF.

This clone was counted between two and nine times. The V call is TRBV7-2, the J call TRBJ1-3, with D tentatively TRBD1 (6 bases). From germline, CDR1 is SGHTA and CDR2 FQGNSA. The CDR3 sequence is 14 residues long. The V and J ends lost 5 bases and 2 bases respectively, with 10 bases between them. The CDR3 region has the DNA TGTGCCAGCAGCCCGAAGGGGGCTGGAAACACCATATATTTT. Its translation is CASSPKGAGNTIYF.

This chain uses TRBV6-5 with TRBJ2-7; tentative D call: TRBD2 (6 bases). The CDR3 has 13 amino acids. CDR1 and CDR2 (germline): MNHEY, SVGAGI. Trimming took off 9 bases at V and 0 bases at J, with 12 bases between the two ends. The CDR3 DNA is TGTGCCAGTTGCGCTAGCGTCTCCTACGAGCAGTACTTC. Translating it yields CASCASVSYEQYF.

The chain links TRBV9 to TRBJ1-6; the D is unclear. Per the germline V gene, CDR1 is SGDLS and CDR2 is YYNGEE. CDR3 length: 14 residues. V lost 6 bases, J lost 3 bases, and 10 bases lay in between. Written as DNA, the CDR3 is TGTGCCAGCACCAAACAGCTCTATAATTCACCCCTCCACTTT. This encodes CASTKQLYNSPLHF. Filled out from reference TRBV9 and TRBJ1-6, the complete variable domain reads DSGVTQTPKHLITATGQRVTLRCSPRSGDLSVYWYQQSLDQGLQFLIQYYNGEERAKGNILERFSAQQFPDLHSELNLSSLELGDSALYFCASTKQLYNSPLHFGNGTRLTVT.

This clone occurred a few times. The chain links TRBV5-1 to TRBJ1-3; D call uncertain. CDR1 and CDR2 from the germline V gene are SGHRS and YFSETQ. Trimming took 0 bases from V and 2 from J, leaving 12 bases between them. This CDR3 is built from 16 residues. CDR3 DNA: TGCGCCAGCAGCTTGGTTGGAGGGTCCCCTGGAAACACCATATATTTT. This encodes CASSLVGGSPGNTIYF.

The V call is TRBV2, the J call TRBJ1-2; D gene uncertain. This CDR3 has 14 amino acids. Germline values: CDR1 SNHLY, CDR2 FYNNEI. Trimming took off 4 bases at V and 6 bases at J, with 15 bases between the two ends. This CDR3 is CASSGSGAIHGYTF. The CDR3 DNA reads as TGTGCCAGCAGTGGATCGGGAGCCATCCATGGCTACACCTTC.

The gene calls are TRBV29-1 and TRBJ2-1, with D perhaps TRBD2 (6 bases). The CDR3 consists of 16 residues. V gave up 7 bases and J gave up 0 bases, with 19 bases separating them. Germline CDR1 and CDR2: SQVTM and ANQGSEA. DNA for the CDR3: TGCAGCGCCGAGCCCCTTAGCGGCAGCTCCTACAATGAGCAGTTCTTC. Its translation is CSAEPLSGSSYNEQFF.

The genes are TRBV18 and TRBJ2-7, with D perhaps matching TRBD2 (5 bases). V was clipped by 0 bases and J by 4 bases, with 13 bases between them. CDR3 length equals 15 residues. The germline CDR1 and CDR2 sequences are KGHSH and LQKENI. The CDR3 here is CASSPPGGLLYEQYF. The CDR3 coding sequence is TGTGCCAGCTCACCACCAGGCGGGTTGCTGTACGAGCAGTACTTC. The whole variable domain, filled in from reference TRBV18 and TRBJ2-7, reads NAGVMQNPRHLVRRRGQEARLRCSPMKGHSHVYWYRQLPEEGLKFMVYLQKENIIDESGMPKERFSAEFPKEGPSILRIQQVVRGDSAAYFCASSPPGGLLYEQYFGPGTRLTVT.

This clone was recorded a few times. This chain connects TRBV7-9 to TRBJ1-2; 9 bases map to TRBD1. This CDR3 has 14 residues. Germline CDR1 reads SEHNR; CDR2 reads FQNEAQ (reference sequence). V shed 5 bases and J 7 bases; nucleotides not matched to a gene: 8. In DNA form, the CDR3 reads TGTGCCAGCAGCGGACCGGGACAGGGTCTTGGCTACACCTTC. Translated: CASSGPGQGLGYTF.